The 12 T cell receptor beta chains below all came from one sample that was sequenced in a study of T-cell reconstitution after alpha-beta-depleted transplantation in children. Using unique molecular identifiers, the investigators prepared the TCRbeta library. TCRdb re-called the PCR reads through MiXCR, storing one row per CDR3 protein. Of over 150,000 distinct CDR3 sequences listed, less than 15% are singletons. The sequencing here drew on PBMCs from the stem cell graft donor, taken from the stem cell graft. Receptors originate from a human donor who donated a stem cell graft to a child with acute lymphoblastic leukemia.

This sequence joins TRBV5-1 and TRBJ2-7; 9 bases map to TRBD2. Unmatched junction bases numbered 14, after V lost 5 bases and J lost 2 bases. Germline CDR1 and CDR2: SGHRS and YFSETQ. The CDR3 covers 17 residues. The CDR3: CASSEAGGRAGAYEQYF. CDR3 nucleotides: TGCGCCAGCAGTGAGGCGGGCGGGAGGGCCGGAGCCTACGAGCAGTACTTC.

In its sample, this clonotype was seen a few times. The chain carries TRBV15 and TRBJ1-6; D perhaps matches TRBD1 (5 bases). V was trimmed by 5 bases and J by 7 bases, leaving 6 bases between them. Germline assignment: CDR1 LNHNV and CDR2 YYDKDF (reference sequence). CDR3 length equals 12 residues. Here the CDR3 DNA reads TGTGCCACCAGCCGGGACAATTCACCCCTCCACTTT. It is translated as CATSRDNSPLHF.

This sequence joins TRBV7-2 and TRBJ2-1, with TRBD2 identical over 7 bases. CDR3 size: 14 residues. CDR1 and CDR2 (germline): SGHTA, FQGNSA. Unmatched junction bases numbered 2, after V lost 1 base and J lost 5 bases. The CDR3 reads CASSLERDNNEQFF. CDR3 nucleotides: TGTGCCAGCAGCTTAGAGCGGGATAACAATGAGCAGTTCTTC.

CDR3 protein: CAIFREGKTEAFF. CDR3 in DNA: TGTGCCATCTTCCGAGAGGGTAAGACTGAAGCTTTCTTT. The J gene is TRBJ1-1, the V gene TRBV28; D unresolved. This CDR3 spans 13 amino acids. Germline V gene sequence: CDR1 MDHEN, CDR2 SYDVKM. With 10 bases removed from V and 5 bases from J, the gap between germline ends came to 17 bases.

This clonotype was seen at least ten times. The chain joins TRBV7-8 to TRBJ2-7; D is ambiguous. The CDR3 is made up of 15 amino acids. With 1 base removed from V and 1 base from J, the gap between germline ends came to 11 bases. Germline V lookup: CDR1 SGHVS, CDR2 FQNEAQ. CDR3 coding DNA: TGTGCCAGCAGCTTAGGCCGACGATCGTCCTACGAGCAGTACTTC. Translated, it gives CASSLGRRSSYEQYF.

A single count supports this clonotype. The CDR3 spells CASSLDGQVEEKLFF. The CDR3 nucleotides read TGCGCCAGCAGCTTGGATGGCCAAGTCGAAGAAAAACTGTTTTTT. The chain is built from TRBV5-1 and TRBJ1-4; no firm D call. Germline values: CDR1 SGHRS, CDR2 YFSETQ. The V and J ends lost 0 bases and 8 bases respectively, with 14 bases between them. This CDR3 spans 15 amino acids. Full variable domain (missing parts from reference TRBV5-1 and TRBJ1-4): KAGVTQTPRYLIKTRGQQVTLSCSPISGHRSVSWYQQTPGQGLQFLFEYFSETQRNKGNFPGRFSGRQFSNSRSEMNVSTLELGDSALYLCASSLDGQVEEKLFFGSGTQLSVL.

This chain connects TRBV27 to TRBJ1-1; D perhaps matches TRBD1 (5 bases). The CDR3 consists of 15 residues. Trimming took off 7 bases at V and 5 bases at J, with 20 bases between the two ends. Germline loops: CDR1 MNHEY, CDR2 SMNVEV (reference sequence). CDR3 amino acids: CASKEVAAGRTEAFF. DNA of the CDR3: TGTGCCAGCAAGGAAGTCGCGGCGGGGCGGACTGAAGCTTTCTTT.

This clonotype appeared many times. V gene TRBV5-1 combines with J gene TRBJ2-1; possibly TRBD2 for D (6 bases). This CDR3 contains 13 residues. Trimming shortened V by 3 bases and J by 7 bases, and 11 bases separated the two germline ends. The germline V gene has CDR1 SGHRS and CDR2 YFSETQ. The CDR3 spells CASSSLGGNEQFF. CDR3 nucleotide sequence: TGCGCCAGCAGCTCACTGGGGGGTAATGAGCAGTTCTTC. Based on the CDR3 plus reference TRBV5-1 and TRBJ2-1, the full variable domain is KAGVTQTPRYLIKTRGQQVTLSCSPISGHRSVSWYQQTPGQGLQFLFEYFSETQRNKGNFPGRFSGRQFSNSRSEMNVSTLELGDSALYLCASSSLGGNEQFFGPGTRLTVL.

This clonotype has at least ten counts. This chain connects TRBV12-3 or TRBV12-4 to TRBJ2-1; D may be TRBD2 (6 bases). Trimming stripped 5 bases from V and 11 bases from J, with 25 bases between. This CDR3 contains 16 residues. The CDR3 DNA follows: TGTGCCAGCAGTGCCACCGGGACTGGACCCTTAATGAAGCAGTTCTTC. This translates into CASSATGTGPLMKQFF.

Only one count was recorded for this clonotype. V and J are TRBV5-1 and TRBJ2-1; tentative D call: TRBD1 (5 bases). The CDR3 runs 12 residues. Germline CDR1 reads SGHRS; CDR2 reads YFSETQ. The V and J ends lost 4 bases and 9 bases respectively, with 11 bases between them. As DNA, the CDR3 is TGCGCCAGCAGCCCGGACATGACTGAGCAGTTCTTC. This codes for CASSPDMTEQFF.

The CDR3 spells CASSVPAGAKNIQYF. Here the CDR3 DNA reads TGTGCCAGCAGTGTCCCTGCGGGAGCCAAAAACATTCAGTACTTC. This sequence joins TRBV12-3 or TRBV12-4 and TRBJ2-4; D perhaps matches TRBD2 (5 bases). V lost 5 bases and J lost 0, with 11 bases in between. The CDR3 has 15 amino acids.

The table lists this clonotype with many counts. This chain joins TRBV10-1 and TRBJ2-3; D call uncertain. V was shortened by 8 bases and J by 8 bases, with 14 bases between the two germline ends. The CDR3 length is 12 residues. Germline loops: CDR1 WNHNN, CDR2 SYGVQD (reference sequence). The DNA for the CDR3 is TGCGCCAGCTCAAGGGATACGGGTACGCAGTATTTT. Translated, it gives CASSRDTGTQYF.